What follows are 21 T cell receptor beta chains derived from one specimen sequenced in a study of T-cell reconstitution after alpha-beta-depleted transplantation in children. Preparation of the TCRbeta library involved a method that used unique molecular identifiers. Each CDR3 protein gets one entry after TCRdb re-called the PCR reads with MiXCR. Here the sample spans approximately 210,000 distinct CDR3 sequences, more than 14% being singletons. The sequencing used PBMCs from the stem cell graft donor, collected from the stem cell graft. Receptor source: a human donor who donated a stem cell graft to a child with acute lymphoblastic leukemia.

This clonotype occurred many times. V is TRBV7-9 and J is TRBJ2-5, with a weak D call TRBD1 (6 bases). V lost 5 bases to trimming and J lost 5 bases, with 15 bases between them. CDR1 is SEHNR, CDR2 FQNEAQ, per germline (reference sequence). The CDR3 length is 14 residues. CDR3 loop: CASSQGQGIETQYF. The CDR3 DNA reads TGTGCCAGCAGCCAGGGGCAGGGCATCGAGACCCAGTACTTC. The variable domain in full, completed from reference TRBV7-9 and TRBJ2-5, reads DTGVSQNPRHKITKRGQNVTFRCDPISEHNRLYWYRQTLGQGPEFLTYFQNEAQLEKSRLLSDRFSAERPKGSFSTLEIQRTEQGDSAMYLCASSQGQGIETQYFGPGTRLLVL.

This clonotype was seen ten or more times. The chain carries TRBV29-1 and TRBJ1-1; possibly TRBD1 for D (5 bases). CDR1 and CDR2 (germline): SQVTM, ANQGSEA. V was pared by 1 base and J by 0 bases, with 9 bases between. The CDR3 has 14 amino acids. In DNA, the CDR3 is TGCAGCGTTGAAGGCGGGACCGTGAACACTGAAGCTTTCTTT. Residues: CSVEGGTVNTEAFF.

This clonotype appeared many times. The rearrangement uses TRBV12-3 or TRBV12-4 and TRBJ1-1; D is perhaps TRBD1 (6 bases). V gave up 6 bases and J gave up 1 base, with 9 bases separating them. This CDR3 comprises 13 residues. Written as DNA, the CDR3 is TGTGCCAGCAGATTACAGGGGAACACTGAAGCTTTCTTT. It codes for CASRLQGNTEAFF.

This clonotype was counted many times. The chain carries TRBV5-5 and TRBJ1-6; TRBD1 matches at 7 bases. Trimming took 4 bases from V and 9 from J; bases not matched to a gene: 10. CDR1 and CDR2 from the germline V gene are SGHKS and YYEKEE (reference sequence). The CDR3 runs to 15 residues. The CDR3 bases are TGTGCCAGCAGCCTAACCGGGACAGAAGGTTCACCCCTCCACTTT. Translation gives CASSLTGTEGSPLHF.

This clonotype was seen at least ten times. The chain is built from TRBV7-9 and TRBJ2-4; TRBD1 matches at 9 bases. The CDR3 contains 13 residues. CDR1 is SEHNR, CDR2 FQNEAQ, per germline (reference sequence). The V gene end was trimmed by 5 bases and the J gene end by 7 bases; junction bases not matched to a gene: 3. The CDR3 loop reads CASSLGQGNIQYF. The DNA for the CDR3 is TGTGCCAGCAGCCTAGGACAGGGGAACATTCAGTACTTC.

This clonotype was counted ten times or more. The chain carries TRBV20-1 and TRBJ2-1; maybe TRBD1 (6 bases). The germline V gene has CDR1 DFQATT and CDR2 SNEGSKA (reference sequence). The germline V and J ends were trimmed by 5 bases and 5 bases, with 13 bases remaining between them. The CDR3 runs 13 residues. This CDR3 reads CSAYAWTDNEQFF. CDR3 DNA sequence: TGCAGTGCTTACGCTTGGACAGACAATGAGCAGTTCTTC.

This clonotype was found many times. V gene TRBV20-1 combines with J gene TRBJ1-2; 9 bases match TRBD1. This CDR3 has 14 residues. Germline CDR1 DFQATT, CDR2 SNEGSKA (reference sequence). V trimming: 5 bases; J trimming: 2 bases; junction bases outside the gene matches: 6. CDR3 nucleotides: TGCAGTGCTGCTAACAGGGGGCAGAACTATGGCTACACCTTC. Its protein is CSAANRGQNYGYTF.

This clonotype was seen at least ten times. The chain carries TRBV4-1 and TRBJ1-6; 8 bases fit TRBD1. This CDR3 is 17 amino acids long. Germline CDR1 MGHRA, CDR2 YSYEKL. V gave up 4 bases and J gave up 0 bases; unmatched junction bases: 5. In DNA, the CDR3 is TGCGCCAGCAGCCGGAGGACAGGGAGCTCCTATAATTCACCCCTCCACTTT. It is translated as CASSRRTGSSYNSPLHF.

This clonotype was detected ten times or more. The rearrangement links TRBV27 to TRBJ1-2, with no clear D. V lost 2 bases and J lost 7, with 17 bases in between. This CDR3 contains 15 residues. Germline CDR1 and CDR2: MNHEY and SMNVEV (reference sequence). CDR3 DNA sequence: TGTGCCAGCAGTTTACTAGGCCTCAGGACGGGTGGCTACACCTTC. This encodes CASSLLGLRTGGYTF.

In its sample, this clonotype was seen many times. The chain employs TRBV12-3 or TRBV12-4 and TRBJ2-2; 8 bases are a match to TRBD1. The trim removed 4 bases at V and 5 bases at J, leaving 6 bases unmatched. CDR3 length: 15 residues. The CDR3, as DNA: TGTGCCAGCAGTTCGCGTTGGACAGGGACCGGGGAGCTGTTTTTT. Protein sequence: CASSSRWTGTGELFF.

Of note for this clonotype: A much larger clone differs from this one at a single base, so this may be a read error. This chain uses TRBV7-9 with TRBJ2-5, with 7 bases identical to TRBD1. Germline CDR1 reads SEHNR; CDR2 reads FQNEAQ (reference sequence). With V trimmed by 7 bases and J by 7 bases, 12 bases remained unmatched. This CDR3 contains 14 residues. The CDR3 loop reads CASTPTGPQLTQYF. The CDR3 coding sequence is TGTGCCAGCACCCCGACAGGGCCCCAATTGACCCAGTACTTC.

This clonotype has ten or more counts. The chain is built from TRBV7-8 and TRBJ1-6, with unresolved D. The germline V and J ends were trimmed by 3 bases and 4 bases, with 13 bases remaining between them. Germline V gene sequence: CDR1 SGHVS, CDR2 FQNEAQ. The CDR3 is made up of 16 amino acids. CDR3: CASSFLFTNYNSPLHF. The CDR3 DNA reads TGTGCCAGCAGCTTTTTGTTTACAAATTATAATTCACCCCTCCACTTT.

The gene calls are TRBV11-3 and TRBJ2-7, with TRBD2 matching over 9 bases. CDR3 size: 14 residues. V shed 5 bases, J shed 2 bases, and the junction held 4 bases outside the gene matches. Germline V gene sequence: CDR1 SGHNT, CDR2 YENEEA. CDR3 amino acids: CASSRTSETYEQYF. In DNA form, the CDR3 reads TGTGCCAGCAGCAGGACTAGCGAGACCTACGAGCAGTACTTC.

Comments on this clonotype: Because the CDR3 is missing its conserved closing phenylalanine or tryptophan, this is likely a read error. V and J are TRBV19 and TRBJ2-1; 7 bases fit TRBD2. Germline lookup yields CDR1 LNHDA and CDR2 SQIVND (reference sequence). The CDR3 totals 14 residues. The V and J ends lost 7 bases and 8 bases, in that order; junction bases with no gene match: 11. CDR3 sequence (DNA): TGTGCCAGTACCCAACACGGGGGGTCGGATGAGCAGTTCTTG. Its protein product is CASTQHGGSDEQFL.

The chain employs TRBV7-8 and TRBJ2-3; tentatively, D is TRBD1 or TRBD2 (6 bases each). CDR1 and CDR2 from the germline V gene are SGHVS and FQNEAQ. V lost 1 base, J lost 4 bases, and 12 bases lay in between. This CDR3 is 15 amino acids long. The CDR3 sequence is CASSLDGGRADTQYF. The CDR3 DNA reads as TGTGCCAGCAGCTTAGATGGGGGGCGCGCAGATACGCAGTATTTT.

This clonotype was observed at least ten times. The rearrangement joins TRBV7-8 to TRBJ2-7; D is uncertain. CDR3 length: 11 residues. The germline V gene encodes CDR1 SGHVS and CDR2 FQNEAQ. V lost 4 bases to trimming and J lost 6 bases, with 7 bases between them. The CDR3 is CASSSYGEQYF. The CDR3 region has the DNA TGTGCCAGCAGCTCGTACGGCGAGCAGTACTTC.

This clonotype was picked up many times. V is TRBV10-3 and J is TRBJ2-2, with a possible D match to TRBD2 (5 bases). The CDR3 has 14 residues. V gave up 4 bases and J gave up 0 bases, with 6 bases separating them. Germline-derived CDR1 and CDR2 are ENHRY and SYGVKD. Here the CDR3 reads CAISGTSNTGELFF. Here the CDR3 DNA reads TGTGCCATCAGTGGGACTTCGAACACCGGGGAGCTGTTTTTT.

This clonotype was found many times. The chain links TRBV12-3 or TRBV12-4 to TRBJ1-1, with TRBD1 matching 7 bases. This CDR3 is built from 12 residues. V lost 4 bases to trimming and J lost 10 bases; unmatched junction nucleotides: 6. The CDR3 here is CASSSDRLVAFF. CDR3 coding DNA: TGTGCCAGCAGTTCGGACAGGTTGGTAGCTTTCTTT.

The chain uses TRBV11-2 and TRBJ2-2; TRBD1 matches 8 bases. V gave up 4 bases and J gave up 2 bases; unmatched junction bases: 9. Germline V gene data show CDR1 as SGHAT and CDR2 as FQNNGV. This CDR3 comprises 17 residues. The CDR3 nucleotides read TGTGCCAGCAGCTCCAAGGGCAGGGGGCTTAACACCGGGGAGCTGTTTTTT. Translated, it gives CASSSKGRGLNTGELFF. The whole variable domain, filled in from reference TRBV11-2 and TRBJ2-2, reads EAGVAQSPRYKIIEKRQSVAFWCNPISGHATLYWYQQILGQGPKLLIQFQNNGVVDDSQLPKDRFSAERLKGVDSTLKIQPAKLEDSAVYLCASSSKGRGLNTGELFFGEGSRLTVL.

This clonotype came up many times. The rearrangement links TRBV5-6 to TRBJ1-6; possible D gene TRBD1, 6 bases. V dropped 2 bases and J dropped 3 bases, with 9 bases sitting between them. CDR3 length: 15 amino acids. CDR1 SGHDT and CDR2 YYEEEE come from the germline V gene. In DNA, the CDR3 is TGTGCCAGCAGCTTCAGGGGAGGCTATAATTCACCCCTCCACTTT. Translated: CASSFRGGYNSPLHF. Based on the CDR3 plus reference TRBV5-6 and TRBJ1-6, the full variable domain is DAGVTQSPTHLIKTRGQQVTLRCSPKSGHDTVSWYQQALGQGPQFIFQYYEEEERQRGNFPDRFSGHQFPNYSSELNVNALLLGDSALYLCASSFRGGYNSPLHFGNGTRLTVT.

This clonotype turned up a few times. The chain recombines TRBV5-1 with TRBJ1-1; D is unresolved. Looked up from germline, CDR1 is SGHRS and CDR2 is YFSETQ. There are 14 residues in the CDR3. Between the trimmed V and J ends, which lost 0 bases and 0 bases, there was a span of 6 bases. CDR3 in DNA: TGCGCCAGCAGCTTGGTCACCATGAACACTGAAGCTTTCTTT. This translates into CASSLVTMNTEAFF. Full variable domain (missing parts from reference TRBV5-1 and TRBJ1-1): KAGVTQTPRYLIKTRGQQVTLSCSPISGHRSVSWYQQTPGQGLQFLFEYFSETQRNKGNFPGRFSGRQFSNSRSEMNVSTLELGDSALYLCASSLVTMNTEAFFGQGTRLTVV.